Below, one T cell receptor (beta chain) is given with its context. Antigen unknown. This entry is derived from a study of siplizumab effects on memory and regulatory T cells. Notes on the study in general: Naive T cells seemed more diverse than memory cells and seemed major alloresponse contributors. No functional test confirmed suppression by proliferating siplizumab-culture Tregs. Just a small share of alloreactive clones was traced back to unstimulated subsets. Siplizumab, the agent tested, significantly reduced alloreactive sequences traceable to unstimulated CD4+ memory cells.

The CDR3 consists of 14 residues. Germline V lookup: CDR1 MNHEY, CDR2 SVGAGI. Trimming shortened V by 10 bases and J by 3 bases, and 15 bases separated the two germline ends. Produced via immunoSEQ multiplex PCR; TCRdb's table is partial and in-frame only. The table shows approximately 94,000 clones, with 94% occurring only once. The rearrangement joins TRBV6-5 to TRBJ1-4; no clear D. This sequence originates from a human donor in good health. Sequencing was performed on non-Treg CD4+ T cells sorted from blood. The CDR3 spells CATTERDANEKLFF. The CDR3 bases are TGTGCCACCACCGAGCGGGATGCTAATGAAAAACTGTTTTTT.